This T cell receptor beta chain was sequenced for a study of T cells in localized non-small cell lung cancer. Study-level points and caveats: Compared with tumor, uninvolved adjacent lung displayed greater T cell clonality, ranking highest overall. Elevated circulating T cell density in blood was associated with longer overall survival.

Per the germline V gene, CDR1 is GTSNPN and CDR2 is SVGIG (reference sequence). Trimming took 2 bases from V and 1 from J, leaving 14 bases between them. The CDR3 spans 15 residues. Comments on this clone: Antigen: not known.

Measured with immunoSEQ multiplex PCR; TCRdb has only the in-frame clones, and not every one. The sample lists about 1,000 clones, roughly a quarter occurring once. This chain joins TRBV30 and TRBJ2-5, with a tentative D call TRBD1 (6 bases). The sample in question was normal lung tissue next to the tumor, obtained before any cancer treatment. The sequence came from a male donor older than 55 with stage II squamous cell lung carcinoma. The CDR3 coding sequence is TGTGCCTGGAGTACCCCAACAGGGATCCAAGAGACCCAGTACTTC. It codes for CAWSTPTGIQETQYF.